The 25 T cell receptor beta chains presented below share a single source sample, sequenced in a study of cytomegalovirus exposure and HLA in healthy donors. Both 60 Vbeta primers and 13 Jbeta primers went into the PCR. Using immunoSEQ multiplex PCR, the repertoire was profiled, and TCRdb retains in-frame clones only, with some absent. The data hold about 140,000 clones, with around 80% observed a single time. The sample consisted of PBMCs. The receptors come from a man between 40 and 49 years old in good health and CMV-seropositive.

The rearrangement joins TRBV5-5 to TRBJ1-1, with D tentatively TRBD1 (5 bases). V lost 2 bases and J lost 3, with 14 bases in between. Germline CDR1 and CDR2: SGHKS and YYEKEE (reference sequence). The CDR3 totals 15 residues. This CDR3 is CASSFMGGKYTEAFF. The CDR3, as DNA: TGTGCCAGCAGCTTCATGGGGGGGAAGTACACTGAAGCTTTCTTT.

The chain joins TRBV10-2 to TRBJ2-7, with 9 bases lining up with TRBD2. The germline gives CDR1 WSHSY, CDR2 SAAADI. Losses at the gene ends were 7 bases for V and 2 bases for J; bases not matched to a gene: 6. The CDR3 is 14 residues long. The DNA of the CDR3 is TGCGCCAGCAACCCAGGACTAGCGCCCTACGAGCAGTACTTC. Amino acid sequence: CASNPGLAPYEQYF.

In its sample, this clone was seen once. The rearrangement links TRBV5-1 to TRBJ2-7, with a tentative D call TRBD1 (6 bases). This CDR3 is built from 14 residues. CDR1 and CDR2 from the germline V gene are SGHRS and YFSETQ. V was shortened by 6 bases and J by 3 bases, with 16 bases between the two germline ends. Here the CDR3 DNA reads TGCGCCAGCACCCCCGACAGGACTGGCTACGAGCAGTACTTC. It yields the protein CASTPDRTGYEQYF. The variable domain in full, completed from reference TRBV5-1 and TRBJ2-7, reads KAGVTQTPRYLIKTRGQQVTLSCSPISGHRSVSWYQQTPGQGLQFLFEYFSETQRNKGNFPGRFSGRQFSNSRSEMNVSTLELGDSALYLCASTPDRTGYEQYFGPGTRLTVT.

V gene TRBV6-5 combines with J gene TRBJ2-2, with D unresolved. V was trimmed by 6 bases and J by 6 bases, leaving 17 bases between them. The CDR3 consists of 15 residues. CDR1 is MNHEY and CDR2 is SVGAGI in the germline V gene. CDR3 sequence (DNA): TGTGCCAGCAGCCTAACCGCCGGTATCGCCGGGGAGCTGTTTTTT. This gives the protein CASSLTAGIAGELFF.

The genes are TRBV4-1 and TRBJ2-7; D may be TRBD2 (5 bases). With 0 bases removed from V and 0 bases from J, the gap between germline ends came to 12 bases. There are 16 residues in the CDR3. Per the germline V gene, CDR1 is MGHRA and CDR2 is YSYEKL. The CDR3 spells CASSQEVAGSSYEQYF. CDR3 DNA sequence: TGCGCCAGCAGCCAAGAGGTTGCGGGTTCCTCCTACGAGCAGTACTTC.

The chain couples TRBV29-1 to TRBJ1-1; D is possibly TRBD1 (5 bases). The V gene's germline CDR1 is SQVTM and CDR2 ANQGSEA. This CDR3 comprises 14 residues. V was trimmed by 7 bases and J by 0 bases, leaving 15 bases between them. The CDR3 here is CSAALRQLNTEAFF. The CDR3 DNA reads TGCAGCGCCGCCCTGAGACAGCTGAACACTGAAGCTTTCTTT.

J is TRBJ1-6 and V is TRBV5-6; possible D gene TRBD1, 6 bases. CDR1 and CDR2 (germline): SGHDT, YYEEEE. This CDR3 is 14 amino acids long. With 3 bases removed from V and 7 bases from J, the gap between germline ends came to 11 bases. DNA of the CDR3: TGTGCCAGCAGCTCAGGACAGACCAATTCACCCCTCCACTTT. As protein: CASSSGQTNSPLHF.

This clone is a singleton in its sample. The rearrangement joins TRBV7-3 to TRBJ1-2, with 10 bases that match TRBD1. The junction had 1 base not matched to a gene; V was cut back by 2 bases and J by 7 bases. From germline, CDR1 is SGHTA and CDR2 FQGTGA. The CDR3 covers 13 residues. The CDR3 loop reads CASSLRDRGGYTF. In DNA form, the CDR3 reads TGTGCCAGCAGCTTACGGGACAGGGGTGGCTACACCTTC. Combining the CDR3 with reference TRBV7-3 and TRBJ1-2 gives the whole variable domain GAGVSQTPSNKVTEKGKYVELRCDPISGHTALYWYRQSLGQGPEFLIYFQGTGAADDSGLPNDRFFAVRPEGSVSTLKIQRTERGDSAVYLCASSLRDRGGYTFGSGTRLTVV.

The chain uses TRBV30 and TRBJ1-1; D may be TRBD1 (6 bases). This CDR3 spans 16 amino acids. Germline V gene lookup returns CDR1 GTSNPN and CDR2 SVGIG (reference sequence). V shed 2 bases and J shed 0 bases, with 16 bases lying between them. The CDR3 DNA is TGTGCCTGGAGTAATAAGCAAGACAGGATGAACACTGAAGCTTTCTTT. Translation gives CAWSNKQDRMNTEAFF.

A single count supports this clone. V gene TRBV7-9 combines with J gene TRBJ1-1; 10 bases agree with TRBD1. The CDR3 sequence is 16 residues long. The germline gives CDR1 SEHNR, CDR2 FQNEAQ (reference sequence). The V and J ends lost 3 bases and 3 bases, in that order; junction bases with no gene match: 7. CDR3 region: CASSFRRDRGYTEAFF. The DNA of the CDR3 is TGTGCCAGCAGCTTCCGCCGGGACAGGGGCTACACTGAAGCTTTCTTT.

J is TRBJ1-6 and V is TRBV27; 8 bases line up with TRBD1. The CDR3 runs to 16 residues. The V segment lost 5 bases and the J segment 18 bases; nucleotides outside the gene matches: 21. The germline V gene has CDR1 MNHEY and CDR2 SMNVEV (reference sequence). As DNA, the CDR3 is TGTGCCAGCAGTATGCTAGACAGGGGTATTGGGGAGGCCCCCCACTTT. It translates to CASSMLDRGIGEAPHF.

This clone was recorded once. This chain links TRBV5-1 with TRBJ1-3; D is uncertain. Per the germline V gene, CDR1 is SGHRS and CDR2 is YFSETQ. V dropped 0 bases and J dropped 4 bases, with 11 bases sitting between them. This CDR3 has 15 residues. The CDR3 is CASSLDRGTGNTIYF. The DNA of the CDR3 is TGCGCCAGCAGCTTGGATCGGGGAACGGGAAACACCATATATTTT.

This clone was observed a few times. V usage is TRBV27 and J usage is TRBJ1-2; TRBD1 might be the D (6 bases). Germline V gene data show CDR1 as MNHEY and CDR2 as SMNVEV (reference sequence). Between the trimmed V and J ends, which lost 2 bases and 4 bases, there was a span of 14 bases. The CDR3 has 15 amino acids. The CDR3 loop is CASSLTPDRSYGYTF. CDR3 coding DNA: TGTGCCAGCAGTTTAACCCCAGACAGGTCCTATGGCTACACCTTC.

The rearrangement links TRBV18 to TRBJ2-7, with D perhaps matching TRBD2 (5 bases). V was cut by 6 bases and J by 0 bases, with 9 bases left in between. The CDR3 consists of 13 residues. Germline V lookup: CDR1 KGHSH, CDR2 LQKENI. CDR3 DNA: TGTGCCAGCTCCTCAGCGGTCTCCTACGAGCAGTACTTC. It translates to CASSSAVSYEQYF.

The V gene is TRBV5-8, the J gene TRBJ2-7, with 7 nucleotides matching TRBD1. The junction had 6 bases not matched to a gene; V was cut back by 6 bases and J by 6 bases. CDR1 is SGHTS and CDR2 is YDEGEE in the germline V gene. The CDR3 is 12 residues long. DNA for the CDR3: TGTGCCAGCAACTCTAACAGGGGCGAGCAGTACTTC. Protein sequence: CASNSNRGEQYF.

The J gene is TRBJ1-2, the V gene TRBV28; D unclear. The CDR3 extends over 13 amino acids. Trimming removed 8 bases from V and 6 bases from J, with 16 bases in between. In germline, CDR1 is MDHEN, CDR2 SYDVKM. The CDR3 DNA sequence: TGTGCCAGCGGTTCCACGCTAACTAATGGCTACACCTTC. It translates to CASGSTLTNGYTF.

The chain has TRBV6-1 and TRBJ1-2; D uncertain. V was clipped by 3 bases and J by 4 bases, with 6 bases between them. This CDR3 has 12 amino acids. Germline CDR1 reads MNHNS; CDR2 reads SASEGT. For the CDR3, the DNA is TGTGCCAGCAGTGATCAGGTCTATGGCTACACCTTC. It specifies CASSDQVYGYTF.

The chain combines TRBV5-4 with TRBJ2-7; 7 nucleotides align to TRBD2. Germline values: CDR1 SGHNT, CDR2 YYREEE (reference sequence). V shed 0 bases, J shed 3 bases, and the junction held 3 bases outside the gene matches. The length of the CDR3 is 14 residues. CDR3 DNA sequence: TGTGCCAGCAGCTTGGACGCGGGGGACTACGAGCAGTACTTC. This gives the protein CASSLDAGDYEQYF.

The genes are TRBV11-2 and TRBJ1-1, with D hard to call. The CDR3 is 16 residues long. Germline CDR1 reads SGHAT; CDR2 reads FQNNGV. Deletions cut 5 bases from V and 1 base from J, with 17 bases between. CDR3 bases: TGTGCCAGCAGCATAGCGGGAGGTAACTCGAACACTGAAGCTTTCTTT. This translates into CASSIAGGNSNTEAFF.

V usage is TRBV7-5 and J usage is TRBJ1-1; TRBD1, the D gene given by the table, was not confirmed from the DNA. TRBV7-5 corresponds to a pseudogene. The CDR3 is 14 residues long. CDR3 nucleotides: TGTGTCAGAACCAGCGACAGGGGGAACACTGAAGCTTTCTTT. Protein product: CVRTSDRGNTEAFF.

A few counts support this clone. The chain is built from TRBV19 and TRBJ1-2; no firm D call. The V gene lost 11 bases and the J gene lost 7 bases, with 20 bases spanning the gap. The CDR3 loop spans 13 amino acids. The germline gives CDR1 LNHDA, CDR2 SQIVND (reference sequence). The CDR3 nucleotides read TGTGCCTCCAATGAGGGTAATTGGGGTGGCTACACCTTC. Translated, it gives CASNEGNWGGYTF. Based on the CDR3 plus reference TRBV19 and TRBJ1-2, the full variable domain is DGGITQSPKYLFRKEGQNVTLSCEQNLNHDAMYWYRQDPGQGLRLIYYSQIVNDFQKGDIAEGYSVSREKKESFPLTVTSAQKNPTAFYLCASNEGNWGGYTFGSGTRLTVV.

This rearrangement joins TRBV27 to TRBJ2-5, with TRBD2 matching 8 bases. Germline trimming cut 5 bases from V and 5 bases from J; bases unmatched to any gene: 13. Germline V lookup: CDR1 MNHEY, CDR2 SMNVEV (reference sequence). This CDR3 is 16 amino acids long. CDR3 DNA sequence: TGTGCCAGCAGTCTCCTGACGGGAGGGCCGGGGGAGACCCAGTACTTC. Translated, it gives CASSLLTGGPGETQYF.

V gene TRBV19 combines with J gene TRBJ2-3; D gene unclear. Trimming removed 1 base from V and 0 bases from J, with 8 bases in between. The CDR3 contains 15 residues. CDR1 and CDR2 from the germline V gene are LNHDA and SQIVND (reference sequence). Here the CDR3 reads CASSIARLSTDTQYF. The CDR3 DNA follows: TGTGCCAGTAGTATAGCTAGATTGAGCACAGATACGCAGTATTTT.

This clone was seen once. This sequence joins TRBV6-5 and TRBJ2-7; no clear D gene. The CDR3 covers 14 residues. Germline CDR1 MNHEY, CDR2 SVGAGI. Trimming removed 2 bases at V and 6 bases at J, with 14 bases between. DNA of the CDR3: TGTGCCAGCAGTTACACTAAGTGGAAGGCCGAGCAGTACTTC. Translation: CASSYTKWKAEQYF.

This clone was counted only a few times. The chain combines TRBV27 with TRBJ2-1; TRBD2 matches at 12 bases. J was trimmed by 10 bases and V by 4 bases; bases with no gene match: 14. Looked up from germline, CDR1 is MNHEY and CDR2 is SMNVEV (reference sequence). The CDR3 length is 17 residues. CDR3 sequence: CASSSHSASGRVREQFF. CDR3 bases: TGTGCCAGCAGTTCCCACTCCGCTAGCGGGAGGGTAAGGGAGCAGTTCTTC.